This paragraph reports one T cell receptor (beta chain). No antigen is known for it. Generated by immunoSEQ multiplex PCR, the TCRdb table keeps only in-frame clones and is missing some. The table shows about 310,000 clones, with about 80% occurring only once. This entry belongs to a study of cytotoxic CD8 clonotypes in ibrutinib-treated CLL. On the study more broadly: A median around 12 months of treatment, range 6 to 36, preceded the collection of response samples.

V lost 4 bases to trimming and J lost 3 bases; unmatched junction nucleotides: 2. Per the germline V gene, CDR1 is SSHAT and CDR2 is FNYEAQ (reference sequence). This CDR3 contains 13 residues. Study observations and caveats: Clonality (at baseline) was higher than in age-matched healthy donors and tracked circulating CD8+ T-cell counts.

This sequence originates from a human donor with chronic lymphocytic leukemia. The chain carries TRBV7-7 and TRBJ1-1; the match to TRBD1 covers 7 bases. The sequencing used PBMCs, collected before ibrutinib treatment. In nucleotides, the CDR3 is TGTGCCAGCAGCTCCGACAGGGACACTGAAGCTTTCTTT. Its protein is CASSSDRDTEAFF.